The next 5 T cell receptor beta chains were all read from a single sample in a study of CD8 T cells in ankylosing spondylitis. MiXCR, applied by TCRdb to the 5' RACE reads, yields one record per CDR3 protein. Counted here are under 200,000 distinct CDR3 sequences, around a tenth occurring once; the ten biggest clones make up about 14%. Sequencing was done on a sample of blood, either unsorted or a sorted T cell fraction (not recorded which). The receptors here all came from a female donor with ankylosing spondylitis or in good health (not recorded which).

CDR3 protein: CASSSSGSNEQFF. The CDR3 bases are TGTGCCAGCAGCTCCTCGGGCTCCAATGAGCAGTTCTTC. The chain carries TRBV12-3 or TRBV12-4 and TRBJ2-1; the D is unclear. This CDR3 has 13 residues. Trimming left V 6 bases short and J 6 bases short, with 12 bases between.

This clonotype was recorded many times. This chain uses TRBV6-5 with TRBJ1-1, with D unresolved. V was clipped by 5 bases and J by 6 bases, with 10 bases between them. There are 12 residues in the CDR3. Looked up from germline, CDR1 is MNHEY and CDR2 is SVGAGI. For the CDR3, the DNA is TGTGCCAGCAGTCCTGATGGGTCTGAAGCTTTCTTT. It encodes CASSPDGSEAFF.

Only a few counts were recorded for this clonotype. The chain is built from TRBV28 and TRBJ1-2, with D unclear. The germline gives CDR1 MDHEN, CDR2 SYDVKM. V lost 6 bases to trimming and J lost 3 bases, with 17 bases between them. This CDR3 comprises 15 residues. CDR3 residues: CASSPWSRMDYGYTF. For the CDR3, the DNA is TGTGCCAGCAGCCCCTGGAGTAGGATGGACTATGGCTACACCTTC.

This clonotype was observed a few times. The gene calls are TRBV15 and TRBJ1-1; no clear D gene. V was pared by 0 bases and J by 7 bases, with 9 bases between. Per germline, CDR1 LNHNV and CDR2 YYDKDF (reference sequence). This CDR3 spans 13 amino acids. This CDR3 is CATSRDRRDEAFF. The DNA of the CDR3 is TGTGCCACCAGCAGAGATCGTAGAGATGAAGCTTTCTTT.

The sample holds a few counts of this clonotype. V is TRBV3-1 and J is TRBJ2-5, with D hard to call. V dropped 8 bases and J dropped 5 bases, with 15 bases sitting between them. This CDR3 has 13 residues. Germline-derived CDR1 and CDR2 are LGHDT and YNNKEL (reference sequence). The CDR3 reads CASSRPTGETQYF. CDR3 in DNA: TGTGCCAGCTCCCGGCCCACCGGGGAGACCCAGTACTTC.